These T cell receptor beta chains were read from a single sample in a study of siplizumab effects on memory and regulatory T cells. Libraries were prepared by immunoSEQ multiplex PCR; TCRdb keeps only in-frame clonotypes and omits some of them. The sample shows 80,000 to 95,000 clones, over 90% of them seen only once. Sequencing was performed on CD8+ T cells sorted from blood. Receptors originate from a human donor in good health. CDR3s leave out the opening cysteine and the closing phenylalanine or tryptophan. Fields, in order: V gene, J gene, clone size, CDR3 protein. Where a row states a size, it is once, few, many or the class of an expanded clone; other rows omit it.

>TRBV27|TRBJ2-1|NA
ASSPLLAGGPSELV
>TRBV7-2|TRBJ2-7|NA
ASSFTSEQY
>TRBV19|TRBJ2-7|NA
ASSIARGGIEQY
>TRBV29-1|TRBJ2-2|NA
SARGGTNTGELF
>TRBV29-1|TRBJ1-1|once
SVEDWQESAEAF
>TRBV25-1|TRBJ2-1|NA
ASSQSGQSDEQF
>TRBV5-1|TRBJ2-7|NA
ASSLVGETYEQY
>TRBV19|TRBJ2-7|NA
ASSIMGGSAYEQY
>TRBV19|TRBJ2-5|NA
ASSTRTGPPQETQY
>TRBV5-6|TRBJ2-3|NA
ASSLSSADTQY
>TRBV4-2|TRBJ2-5|NA
ASSQGYGGEEETQY
>TRBV6-6|TRBJ1-5|NA
ASTSGAVNQPQH
>TRBV6-5|TRBJ2-3|NA
ASSILAGPTDTQY
>TRBV19|TRBJ2-3|NA
ASSTASGRATGSYGTDTQY
>TRBV27|TRBJ1-2|NA
ASSKPLDIYNLGGYT
>TRBV7-8|TRBJ2-1|NA
ASSLLAGAYNEQF
>TRBV7-3|TRBJ2-2|NA
TSSSTGSNTGELF
>TRBV2|TRBJ1-1|NA
ASPGTGPNTEAF
>TRBV19|TRBJ2-3|NA
ASGPSNFPDTQY
>TRBV28|TRBJ1-1|NA
ASSLGGHRSTEAF
>TRBV27|TRBJ1-5|NA
ASSPDRGNQPQH
>TRBV10-1|TRBJ2-6|NA
ASQDRRKTSGANVLT
>TRBV19|TRBJ2-2|NA
ASSMAPAGRTGELF
>TRBV7-9|TRBJ2-7|NA
ASSLGDSSYEQY
>TRBV5-5|TRBJ1-2|NA
ASGIPGQGLDGYT